This T cell receptor (beta chain) is drawn from a study of OX40 agonist ivuxolimab in advanced cancers. Across the whole study: Patients received ivuxolimab, an agonistic anti-OX40 (CD134) antibody. In this trial design, patients received ivuxolimab intravenously at 0.01 to 10 mg/kg every 2 weeks.

The method was immunoSEQ multiplex PCR; TCRdb's version includes in-frame clones alone and lacks a portion of them. The table shows roughly 66,000 clones, with roughly four fifths occurring only once. Baseline, cycle 4 day 1, and cycle 7 day 1 were the blood sampling points. The CDR3 length is 15 residues. Germline V gene lookup returns CDR1 KGHSH and CDR2 LQKENI. Trimming took 5 bases from V and 2 from J, leaving 15 bases between them. General study findings and limits: Specificity for antigen went undetermined in the expanded peripheral T cells.

As regards this clone: As yet, its antigen is unknown.

The chain combines TRBV18 with TRBJ1-1; D ambiguous. This receptor was taken from an adult with an advanced solid tumor such as melanoma, head and neck, liver or kidney cancer. Sequencing was performed on CD4+ or CD8+ T cells sorted from blood, taken in a trial of the OX40 agonist ivuxolimab. In DNA, the CDR3 is TGTGCCAGCTCAAATGACCGGGTCAGTAACACTGAAGCTTTCTTT. It specifies CASSNDRVSNTEAFF. Based on the CDR3 plus reference TRBV18 and TRBJ1-1, the full variable domain is NAGVMQNPRHLVRRRGQEARLRCSPMKGHSHVYWYRQLPEEGLKFMVYLQKENIIDESGMPKERFSAEFPKEGPSILRIQQVVRGDSAAYFCASSNDRVSNTEAFFGQGTRLTVV.